This T cell receptor beta chain was obtained from a study of tumor-infiltrating lymphocytes in primary liver carcinoma. As for the study in general: Donors had hepatocellular carcinoma or combined HCC and intrahepatic cholangiocarcinoma.

Germline assignment: CDR1 SGHAT and CDR2 FQDESV (reference sequence). The CDR3 is 17 amino acids. RNA and DNA were co-extracted from approximately 20-30 mg of unsorted bulk tissue. Surgical resection served as treatment for the primary liver carcinoma of these patients. Five distinct regions per tumor were sampled. Worth noting for this clonotype: One end of the junction does not line up with germline, which may come from a read error.

Starting material of 400 to 600 ng total RNA yielded TCR beta cDNA via a constant-region primer. Modified slightly, ARM-PCR produced TCR beta libraries over three nested multiplex PCR rounds. Forward primers for TRBV1-TRBV30 and a C-beta reverse primer served the first two PCR rounds, at approximately 10 cycles each. From the multiplex PCR reads, TCRdb called clonotypes with MiXCR, one entry per CDR3 protein. Of approximately 99,000 distinct CDR3 sequences in the sample, more than 60% were seen once. The rearrangement uses TRBV11-1 and TRBJ2-2; D could derive from TRBD1 or TRBD2 (5 bases each). The sample taken for sequencing was liver tumor tissue from sampling region 5. Indicated subset: tumor region T5, tumor centre. The receptor's source is a woman aged 55 to 70 with primary liver carcinoma and hepatitis B virus infection. CDR3 sequence: CTSRGRTGSADTGELFF. In DNA form, the CDR3 reads TGTACCAGTAGGGGAAGAACGGGATCCGCGGACACCGGGGAGCTGTTTTTT.